These 12 T cell receptor beta chains were all obtained from the same sample, sequenced in a study of early T cells in non-severe SARS-CoV-2 infection. MiXCR, applied by TCRdb to the 5' RACE reads, yields one record per CDR3 protein. The sample includes around 89,000 distinct CDR3 sequences, around 15% of them seen just once. Sequencing was carried out using whole blood. The receptors derive from an adult who was a healthcare worker with PCR-confirmed SARS-CoV-2 infection or an uninfected control (not recorded which).

This clonotype showed up just a few times. The chain carries TRBV6-6 and TRBJ1-1; the D gene is possibly TRBD1 (6 bases). The CDR3 loop spans 14 amino acids. The germline gives CDR1 MNHNY, CDR2 SVGAGI (reference sequence). V dropped 6 bases and J dropped 2 bases, with 13 bases sitting between them. CDR3 nucleotides: TGTGCCAGCAGACTCCGGACAGCTAACACTGAAGCTTTCTTT. It specifies CASRLRTANTEAFF.

This clonotype was recorded a few times. The V and J genes are TRBV12-3 or TRBV12-4 and TRBJ2-1; D unresolved. The CDR3 is 11 residues long. Trimming left V 6 bases short and J 8 bases short, with 8 bases between. CDR3 protein: CASSPVYEQFF. As DNA, the CDR3 is TGTGCCAGCAGCCCTGTATATGAGCAGTTCTTC.

This chain connects TRBV19 to TRBJ1-5; unclear D gene. Trimming removed 1 base from V and 4 bases from J, with 8 bases in between. The germline CDR1 and CDR2 sequences are LNHDA and SQIVND (reference sequence). The length of the CDR3 is 14 residues. The CDR3 loop is CASSIGVANQPQHF. Here the CDR3 DNA reads TGTGCCAGTAGTATAGGGGTAGCTAATCAGCCCCAGCATTTT.

A few counts support this clonotype. The chain recombines TRBV7-2 with TRBJ2-2; TRBD1 matches at 8 bases. The CDR3 extends over 16 amino acids. The ends lost 5 bases at V and 1 base at J; junction bases unmatched: 6. Germline V gene lookup returns CDR1 SGHTA and CDR2 FQGNSA. Here the CDR3 reads CASSPRTGRNTGELFF. For the CDR3, the DNA is TGTGCCAGCAGCCCAAGGACAGGGCGGAACACCGGGGAGCTGTTTTTT.

This clonotype was picked up a small number of times. The V and J genes are TRBV5-1 and TRBJ1-3; D is undetermined. This CDR3 has 15 residues. V was shortened by 4 bases and J by 4 bases, with 15 bases between the two germline ends. Looked up from germline, CDR1 is SGHRS and CDR2 is YFSETQ. CDR3 DNA sequence: TGCGCCAGCAGCCAAAGCACGGATGGCGGAAACACCATATATTTT. Residues: CASSQSTDGGNTIYF.

The chain combines TRBV5-1 with TRBJ2-1, with TRBD2 identical over 8 bases. CDR3 length: 16 amino acids. V gave up 4 bases and J gave up 0 bases; unmatched junction bases: 6. Germline values: CDR1 SGHRS, CDR2 YFSETQ. In DNA, the CDR3 is TGCGCCAGCAGCCTCTCCGCGGGGGGCTCCTACAATGAGCAGTTCTTC. It is translated as CASSLSAGGSYNEQFF.

V is TRBV7-2 and J is TRBJ2-7; 7 nucleotides agree with TRBD2. The CDR3 is made up of 15 amino acids. Germline loops: CDR1 SGHTA, CDR2 FQGNSA. Unmatched junction bases numbered 8, after V lost 5 bases and J lost 1 base. CDR3 loop: CASSQTGGGSYEQYV. The CDR3 DNA sequence: TGTGCCAGCAGCCAAACGGGGGGAGGTTCCTACGAGCAGTACGTC.

The V call is TRBV10-3, the J call TRBJ1-3; no definite D call. CDR1 and CDR2 from the germline V gene are ENHRY and SYGVKD. The CDR3 is 11 amino acids. V dropped 5 bases and J dropped 3 bases, with 2 bases sitting between them. CDR3 region: CAISHGNTIYF. The CDR3, as DNA: TGTGCCATCAGTCATGGAAACACCATATATTTT.

Worth noting for this clonotype: A junction boundary mismatches the germline segment, possibly from a read error. The chain has TRBV6-1 and TRBJ2-3, with D possibly matching TRBD2 (6 bases). CDR1 and CDR2 (germline): MNHNS, SASEGT. The CDR3 contains 15 residues. The CDR3 DNA is TGTGTCAGCACGTTGAGCAGCGGGAGCACAGATACGCAGTATTTT. Its translation is CVSTLSSGSTDTQYF.

This clonotype was detected only a few times. The chain employs TRBV6-1 and TRBJ2-7; D is unresolved. The CDR3 sequence is 12 residues long. CDR1 is MNHNS, CDR2 SASEGT, per germline. V was trimmed by 8 bases and J by 3 bases, leaving 11 bases between them. CDR3 bases: TGTGCCAGCTTAGGGCAACTCTACGAGCAGTACGTC. This encodes CASLGQLYEQYV.

In DNA form, the CDR3 reads TGTGCCAACAACCAGGGGGAGATTAATCAGCCCCAGCATTTT. It is translated as CANNQGEINQPQHF. This chain uses TRBV14 with TRBJ1-5; 7 bases agree with TRBD1. The J segment lost 4 bases and the V segment lost 10 bases, leaving 10 bases of the junction unmatched. Germline CDR1 and CDR2: SGHDN and FVKESK. There are 14 residues in the CDR3.

This clonotype was seen more than once but under ten times. The chain carries TRBV3-1 and TRBJ2-3, with D possibly TRBD1 on 5 matching bases. CDR3 length: 17 residues. The germline CDR1 and CDR2 sequences are LGHDT and YNNKEL (reference sequence). V was shortened by 0 bases and J by 4 bases, with 17 bases between the two germline ends. Here the CDR3 DNA reads TGTGCCAGCAGCCAAGATGTCGGCAGGGTAGGGTCAGATACGCAGTATTTT. Protein sequence: CASSQDVGRVGSDTQYF.